Included here is one T cell receptor beta chain sequence, with context. This clone's antigen is unknown. Per-base qualities were not stored, and no clone one base away is much larger. This entry is derived from a study of shared clonotypes between healthy human individuals (dated by TCRdb to the early 2020s). About the study as a whole: The cohort comprised a couple of women and three men aged 18 to 49 years. Per donor, three plates each were used for CD4 naive and CD4 memory, two for CD8 naive, and one for CD8 memory. To estimate repertoire size and how much clonotype sharing occurs between individuals, the study deeply sequenced the blood TCR repertoires of five healthy adults. To increase sequencing depth and limit assay-specific biases, TCR repertoire library preparation and sequencing were carried out by different laboratories using diverse techniques. Between about 0.94 and 8.9 billion PBMCs per donor were obtained by leukapheresis.

Study-wide conclusions, independent of this receptor: Incomplete sequencing was indicated by rarefaction of sorted-subset datasets, despite the large sequencing depth. Naive subsets generally had larger estimated clonotype richness than memory subsets. Because the study included a small number of donors, the genetic and exposure-history diversity represented was limited. Pairwise subsampling led to the expectation that sequencing depth would affect the degree of clonotype sharing among donors. Sharing across several donors was observed for about 5% of naive CD4, over 3% of naive CD8, 2% to 2.5% of memory CD4, and about 0.4% of memory CD8 clonotypes. Compared with non-shared clonotypes, clonotypes shared by all four sorted-subset donors had higher generation probabilities. Sampling was restricted to blood, and TCR repertoires in tissue are likely to differ from TCR repertoires in blood.

The cysteine opens and the phenylalanine closes a CDR3 of 16 amino acids. CDR3 DNA is the only sequence kept; it has 48 bases, read in frame from the first base. The germline V gene encodes CDR1 SGDLS and CDR2 YYNGEE. At the junction V is shortened by 3 bases and J by 2 bases, with 17 bases in between. Healthy HIV-negative adults with no recently reported acute infections or vaccinations were included as donors. Only Caucasian adults living in Nashville, Tennessee, USA were represented among the donors. CD4+ T cells were enriched by magnetic negative selection, after which naive cells were positively selected on CD45RA and the negative fraction was taken as the memory subset. Blood was obtained by leukapheresis, after which PBMCs were separated by Ficoll-Histopaque density gradient centrifugation and cryopreserved in liquid nitrogen vapor phase. Analytical flow cytometry was used to check the purity and quantity of every magnetically sorted T cell population. Genomic DNA was isolated from each sorted fraction and quantified by UV absorbance on a Nanodrop 2000c.

Using the deep immunoSEQ assay, TCR CDR3 regions were amplified from genomic DNA by multiplex PCR. For each cell subset, the extracted genomic DNA was distributed evenly across all wells of several immunoSEQ 96-well plates, and each plate served as one replicate. Each replicate PCR for sorted subsets received around 210 ng genomic DNA, equal to tens of thousands of T cell genomes. Purified libraries were quantified with a Qubit 3.0 fluorometer, sized on a Bioanalyzer 2100, and re-quantified with the KAPA Library Quantification kit. Every immunoSEQ 96-well plate was sequenced on a dedicated single-read 150-cycle Illumina NextSeq 550 flow cell. Per the original workflow: The immunoSEQ output contained only junctional sequences without quality scores, so filtering could not match that applied to full-length reads. Sequences were annotated with PyIR, a Python wrapper for IgBLAST v1.9, using IMGT germline references to assign V/J genes and CDR3. Reads were removed for weak V/J assignments (E-value above 1e-6), missing CDR3, stop codons, out-of-frame junctions, or ambiguous translated residues. V3J clonotypes were defined by identical inferred V gene, J gene, and CDR3 amino acid sequence. The percentage overlap between two repertoires was calculated by dividing the number of shared unique clonotypes by the size of the smaller repertoire. Repertoire richness was assessed with RTK rarefaction, the Chao1 estimator, and Recon v2.1 estimates of unobserved clonotypes. OLGA was used to compute generation probabilities for all TCRbeta clonotypes that the gDNA method yielded from a handful of donors. TCRdb obtained this table from immuneACCESS and retained in-frame rearrangements with V and J assigned. These tables miss some clones; where compared with another copy, unresolved V genes account for less than half of the shortfall, and the remainder is unexplained. V and J calls and clone size are given by that table; D and trimming were obtained from the DNA. This sample comprises approximately 620,000 clones, around 97% of them detected only once. The top ten clonotypes cover about 0.06% of the sample.

This receptor was obtained from a woman in her twenties or thirties in good health. This chain is built from TRBV9 and TRBJ2-5; the D gene is unclear. The sequenced material came from naive CD4+ T cells sorted from blood. The cell subset or site label on this specimen signifies: CD45RA+ positively selected. The DNA sequence is as follows: TGTGCCAGCAGCGAGTCCGGGTCACCCCGGCAAGAGACCCAGTACTTC. This yields the protein CASSESGSPRQETQYF.